This T cell receptor (beta chain) was retrieved from a study of blood T cell repertoires in COVID-19. Original methodology: From reference gene primer amplification, estimates of nucleated cell counts were derived. Sequencing used immunoSEQ multiplex PCR; TCRdb keeps in-frame clones, though not all of them. V, J and clone size reflect that table, while D and trimming were determined from the DNA. The repertoire consists of more than 300,000 clones, with around 83% occurring once and the leading ten covering 5.1%. The study recruited people aged roughly 18 to 100 years across about two dozen US areas. Cohorts were assigned according to the clinical history that participants reported. The CDR3 runs to 18 residues. The junction had 12 bases not matched to a gene; V was cut back by 0 bases and J by 6 bases. Per the germline V gene, CDR1 is LGHNA and CDR2 is YNFKEQ.

This chain connects TRBV4-2 to TRBJ2-2, with 8 positions matching TRBD2. Sequenced: PBMCs or T cells enriched from blood (not recorded which). The receptor's source is a woman between 45 and 60 years old who had recovered from COVID-19. CDR3 DNA: TGTGCCAGCAGCCAAGATGTTAGCGGTAGCGGGAAGGCCGGGGAGCTGTTTTTT. It encodes CASSQDVSGSGKAGELFF.